This T cell receptor (beta chain) was captured in a study of T cells after posttransplantation cyclophosphamide. Broader study findings: TRB overlap between skin or GI tissue T cells and blood was limited.

Produced via immunoSEQ multiplex PCR; TCRdb's table is partial and in-frame only. The repertoire has more than 8,500 clones, more than 75% of them found once; the top ten carry roughly 25%. Of note for this clone: What it binds is not known.

The CDR3 covers 19 residues. Trimming cost V 3 bases and J 1 base; bases outside gene matches: 17. Germline loops: CDR1 MDHEN, CDR2 SYDVKM. Busulfan-fludarabine conditioning, marrow transplant, and cyclophosphamide on days +3 and +4 were administered. The sequence derives from a female patient in her thirties or forties who received an allogeneic stem cell transplant from an unrelated donor, was CMV-positive, and had no GVHD. Among the T cells, some may be from the graft donor. This chain joins TRBV28 and TRBJ1-1; TRBD1 agrees at 7 bases. This specimen consisted of PBMCs, obtained after allogeneic stem cell transplant with posttransplant cyclophosphamide. In DNA form, the CDR3 reads TGTGCCAGCAGTTTCGGAATGGGTAGGGGGCGGGCCGAGAACACTGAAGCTTTCTTT. Residues: CASSFGMGRGRAENTEAFF.